Shown below are 19 T cell receptor beta chains from a single sample sequenced in a study of T cells in Graves' hyperthyroidism and ophthalmopathy. Researchers amplified the TCR beta CDR3 regions from RNA transcripts. First-round RT-PCR of the TCR CDR3 relied on the HTBI primer set. TCRdb independently ran MiXCR on the multiplex PCR reads; one entry per CDR3 protein. The sample consists of 220,000 or so distinct CDR3 sequences, about 17% of them appearing once. Sample: blood. The receptors here all came from a woman in her late teens or twenties with Graves' ophthalmopathy.

The V call is TRBV5-1, the J call TRBJ1-2, with 8 bases identical to TRBD1. The CDR3 covers 14 residues. Germline CDR1 and CDR2: SGHRS and YFSETQ. The J segment lost 5 bases and the V segment lost 4 bases, leaving 7 bases of the junction unmatched. The CDR3: CASSLGQGWYGYTF. CDR3 nucleotides: TGCGCCAGCAGCCTCGGACAGGGTTGGTATGGCTACACCTTC.

Ten or more counts support this clonotype. The chain links TRBV12-3 or TRBV12-4 to TRBJ2-1; D unclear. Trimming left V 6 bases short and J 5 bases short, with 17 bases between. The CDR3 has 15 amino acids. In DNA, the CDR3 is TGTGCCAGCAGCCTTATGGGCAGCCTCAACAATGAGCAGTTCTTC. This gives the protein CASSLMGSLNNEQFF.

This clonotype was detected ten times or more. This chain joins TRBV9 and TRBJ2-5, with 7 bases fitting TRBD1. This CDR3 region has 16 residues. V was pared by 0 bases and J by 3 bases, with 8 bases of the junction left unmatched. Per germline, CDR1 SGDLS and CDR2 YYNGEE. The CDR3 loop reads CASSVGPSGTEETQYF. CDR3 nucleotide sequence: TGTGCCAGCAGCGTAGGCCCTTCCGGGACAGAAGAGACCCAGTACTTC.

This clonotype was recorded at least ten times. V and J are TRBV6-1 and TRBJ2-5, with a weak D call TRBD2 (5 bases). Trimming cost V 6 bases and J 5 bases, with 16 bases left between them. CDR3 length: 14 amino acids. Per germline, CDR1 MNHNS and CDR2 SASEGT. The chain's CDR3 is CASRPTSLRETQYF. The CDR3, as DNA: TGTGCCAGCAGACCTACTAGTCTTCGGGAGACCCAGTACTTC.

This clonotype has at least ten counts. This chain uses TRBV4-1 with TRBJ1-5; 8 bases match TRBD1. The V gene end was trimmed by 2 bases and the J gene end by 4 bases; junction bases not matched to a gene: 4. Germline CDR1 is MGHRA and CDR2 is YSYEKL. CDR3 size: 15 residues. CDR3: CASSQWTGLNQPQHF. CDR3 DNA: TGCGCCAGCAGCCAATGGACAGGGTTAAATCAGCCCCAGCATTTT.

This clonotype was observed at least ten times. This chain's CDR3 is CASSQEKLISGQSYEQYF. CDR3 coding DNA: TGCGCCAGCAGCCAAGAGAAGTTGATCTCGGGACAGTCCTACGAGCAGTACTTC. The chain uses TRBV4-3 and TRBJ2-7, with 7 bases aligning to TRBD1. Germline assignment: CDR1 LGHNA and CDR2 YSLEER. Unmatched junction bases numbered 12, after V lost 0 bases and J lost 1 base. This CDR3 has 18 residues.

A word on this clonotype: One end of the junction does not line up with germline, which may come from a read error. The rearrangement uses TRBV3-1 and TRBJ1-6; a possible D gene is TRBD1 (5 bases). Germline V lookup: CDR1 LGHDT, CDR2 YNNKEL (reference sequence). The CDR3 has 16 amino acids. CDR3 sequence reads: CASGQDMGTASSPLHF. The DNA for the CDR3 is TGTGCCAGCGGCCAAGATATGGGGACGGCCAGTTCACCCCTCCACTTT.

This clonotype has ten or more counts. The rearrangement uses TRBV7-2 and TRBJ1-2, with 7 bases that match TRBD1. V trimming: 4 bases; J trimming: 10 bases; junction bases outside the gene matches: 12. Germline assignment: CDR1 SGHTA and CDR2 FQGNSA. CDR3 size: 14 residues. The CDR3 region is CASSSGGAKGDYTF. The CDR3 bases are TGTGCCAGCAGCTCAGGGGGTGCGAAGGGGGACTACACCTTC.

The chain employs TRBV9 and TRBJ2-2, with D possibly being TRBD1 or TRBD2 (6 bases each). Germline V lookup: CDR1 SGDLS, CDR2 YYNGEE. The CDR3 covers 22 residues. With 0 bases removed from V and 7 bases from J, the gap between germline ends came to 34 bases. The CDR3, as DNA: TGTGCCAGCAGCGTAGCTTTTGCAGGGGACGTCGTAGGCCGGAGGGCTAACGGGGAGCTGTTTTTT. This sequence encodes CASSVAFAGDVVGRRANGELFF.

Ten or more counts support this clonotype. This rearrangement joins TRBV28 to TRBJ1-5; 8 positions agree with TRBD1. With 3 bases clipped from V and 5 bases from J, the junction kept 9 bases outside the gene matches. Germline V gives CDR1 MDHEN, CDR2 SYDVKM. The CDR3 sequence is 16 residues long. The CDR3 sequence is CASSLIPGGRDQPQHF. The CDR3 nucleotides are TGTGCCAGCAGTTTGATCCCAGGGGGCAGGGATCAGCCCCAGCATTTT.

There are many counts of this clonotype. V and J are TRBV6-6 and TRBJ2-7, with D possibly being TRBD1 or TRBD2 (6 bases each). The CDR3 consists of 16 residues. Trimming left V 2 bases short and J 2 bases short, with 16 bases between. Germline V gene data show CDR1 as MNHNY and CDR2 as SVGAGI (reference sequence). The CDR3 reads CASSYRRGYATYEQYF. The CDR3 DNA reads as TGTGCCAGCAGTTACAGGAGGGGGTACGCGACCTACGAGCAGTACTTC.

This clonotype was picked up many times. The genes are TRBV12-3 or TRBV12-4 and TRBJ2-5; 8 bases agree with TRBD1. The CDR3 is 13 amino acids. V lost 6 bases and J lost 4; bases outside the gene matches: 4. This CDR3 reads CASSLTGVETQYF. Here the CDR3 DNA reads TGTGCCAGCAGCCTGACAGGGGTAGAGACCCAGTACTTC.

This clonotype came up many times. The rearrangement joins TRBV3-1 to TRBJ1-1; D may be TRBD1 (6 bases). CDR3 length: 12 amino acids. With 5 bases removed from V and 4 bases from J, the gap between germline ends came to 8 bases. CDR1 is LGHDT and CDR2 is YNNKEL in the germline V gene (reference sequence). CDR3 protein: CASSSQGTEAFF. CDR3 in DNA: TGTGCCAGCAGCTCACAGGGCACTGAAGCTTTCTTT. Using reference TRBV3-1 and TRBJ1-1 for the parts outside the CDR3, the full variable domain is DTAVSQTPKYLVTQMGNDKSIKCEQNLGHDTMYWYKQDSKKFLKIMFSYNNKELIINETVPNRFSPKSPDKAHLNLHINSLELGDSAVYFCASSSQGTEAFFGQGTRLTVV.

The CDR3 sequence is CSARDLRLGIRNEQYF. In nucleotides, the CDR3 is TGCAGTGCTAGAGACCTAAGGCTAGGGATAAGGAACGAGCAGTACTTC. The rearrangement joins TRBV20-1 to TRBJ2-7; no definite D call. V was cut by 0 bases and J by 5 bases, with 20 bases left in between. Germline V CDR1 and CDR2: DFQATT, SNEGSKA (reference sequence). The CDR3 extends over 16 amino acids.

The CDR3 nucleotides read TGCAGTGCTAGGGCCCTAGCGGGGCCGGGGGAAGAGACCCAGTACTTC. Protein sequence: CSARALAGPGEETQYF. The rearrangement links TRBV20-1 to TRBJ2-5, with TRBD2 identical over 9 bases. CDR1 and CDR2 from the germline V gene are DFQATT and SNEGSKA (reference sequence). V dropped 3 bases and J dropped 3; count of bases not matched to a gene: 11. The CDR3 loop spans 16 amino acids.

Ten or more counts support this clonotype. This chain connects TRBV20-1 to TRBJ1-4; D not certain. Trimming took off 1 base at V and 4 bases at J, with 13 bases between the two ends. Germline V lookup: CDR1 DFQATT, CDR2 SNEGSKA (reference sequence). The CDR3 has 15 amino acids. The CDR3 reads CSARAIGSFNEKLFF. The CDR3 region has the DNA TGCAGTGCTAGAGCAATCGGGTCTTTTAATGAAAAACTGTTTTTT.

This clonotype was picked up many times. The genes are TRBV28 and TRBJ2-1, with D unclear. Between the trimmed V and J ends, which lost 6 bases and 2 bases, there was a span of 14 bases. Germline assignment: CDR1 MDHEN and CDR2 SYDVKM. CDR3 length: 15 residues. CDR3 nucleotides: TGTGCCAGCAGCCCCGCTAGATTCCCCTACAATGAGCAGTTCTTC. This sequence encodes CASSPARFPYNEQFF.

Many counts were recorded for this clonotype. The chain employs TRBV12-3 or TRBV12-4 and TRBJ1-6; perhaps TRBD1 as D (6 bases). This CDR3 comprises 13 residues. The V gene lost 5 bases and the J gene lost 9 bases, with 11 bases spanning the gap. CDR3 sequence reads: CASSHQGSSPLHF. The CDR3 DNA is TGTGCCAGCAGTCACCAGGGGAGTTCACCCCTCCACTTT.

This clonotype was detected many times. V usage is TRBV5-1 and J usage is TRBJ1-1, with D possibly matching TRBD1 (5 bases). The CDR3 has 14 amino acids. CDR1 and CDR2 (germline): SGHRS, YFSETQ. Trimming pared 7 bases from V and 5 bases from J, leaving 18 bases between. Here the CDR3 DNA reads TGCGCCAGCTCCCTACAGGCAACAAGTACTGAAGCTTTCTTT. Protein sequence: CASSLQATSTEAFF.